The 16 T cell receptor beta chains listed next were all sequenced from one sample in a study of blood T cell repertoires in COVID-19. The method was immunoSEQ multiplex PCR; TCRdb's version includes in-frame clones alone and lacks a portion of them. Of 250,000 to 400,000 clones listed, roughly 88% are singletons. The sample consisted of peripheral blood. The receptors shown here come from a woman in her 30s with COVID-19, enrolled during active disease.

The rearrangement uses TRBV18 and TRBJ2-6; 8 bases fit TRBD1. This CDR3 is built from 15 residues. The V and J ends lost 5 bases and 6 bases, in that order; junction bases with no gene match: 6. CDR1 and CDR2 from the germline V gene are KGHSH and LQKENI. The DNA of the CDR3 is TGTGCCAGCTCAACCACACAGGGGGTGGCCAACGTCCTGACTTTC. Translated: CASSTTQGVANVLTF.

The chain carries TRBV28 and TRBJ2-7; D is unclear. CDR1 and CDR2 from the germline V gene are MDHEN and SYDVKM. Between the trimmed V and J ends, which lost 5 bases and 3 bases, there was a span of 11 bases. The CDR3 extends over 13 amino acids. The CDR3 coding sequence is TGTGCCAGCAGTCCGACACCCTACTACGAGCAGTACGTC. Translating gives CASSPTPYYEQYV.

V is TRBV9 and J is TRBJ2-7, with 11 bases identical to TRBD1. The trim removed 2 bases at V and 6 bases at J, leaving 7 bases unmatched. The CDR3 contains 15 residues. Germline CDR1 reads SGDLS; CDR2 reads YYNGEE. The chain's CDR3 is CASSVTAGQGGEQYF. CDR3 nucleotides: TGTGCCAGCAGCGTCACTGCGGGACAGGGGGGCGAGCAGTACTTC.

The V gene is TRBV20-1, the J gene TRBJ2-5; 12 nucleotides agree with TRBD2. The ends lost 3 bases at V and 0 bases at J; junction bases unmatched: 8. CDR1 is DFQATT and CDR2 is SNEGSKA in the germline V gene (reference sequence). The CDR3 has 17 amino acids. The CDR3 DNA follows: TGCAGTGCTAGTCCATCCGGGACTAGCGGGTACCAAGAGACCCAGTACTTC. This gives the protein CSASPSGTSGYQETQYF.

The chain couples TRBV5-1 to TRBJ1-6, with 9 bases aligning to TRBD1. Germline CDR1 SGHRS, CDR2 YFSETQ. The CDR3 contains 15 residues. The J segment lost 7 bases and the V segment lost 3 bases, leaving 5 bases of the junction unmatched. The CDR3 coding sequence is TGCGCCAGCAGCTACGAACAGGGGGCAAATTCACCCCTCCACTTT. This encodes CASSYEQGANSPLHF.

As to this clone: The same CDR3 can be traced to other DNA sequences in this sample. CDR3 protein: CASSLQTGGDGYTF. CDR3 in DNA: TGCGCCAGCAGCTTACAAACAGGGGGCGATGGCTACACCTTC. This sequence joins TRBV5-1 and TRBJ1-2, with TRBD1 identical over 9 bases. Per germline, CDR1 SGHRS and CDR2 YFSETQ. This CDR3 contains 14 residues. The trim removed 2 bases at V and 6 bases at J, leaving 5 bases unmatched.

This chain joins TRBV19 and TRBJ2-1, with 16 bases aligning to TRBD2. Germline V lookup: CDR1 LNHDA, CDR2 SQIVND (reference sequence). V lost 5 bases and J lost 5; bases outside the gene matches: 9. This CDR3 region has 18 residues. The CDR3 sequence: CASSAGLAGGKNDNEQFF. Here the CDR3 DNA reads TGTGCCAGTAGTGCGGGACTAGCGGGGGGGAAAAATGACAATGAGCAGTTCTTC.

The chain employs TRBV3-1 (or the pseudogene TRBV3-2) and TRBJ1-1; D is perhaps TRBD1 (5 bases). Germline V gene lookup returns CDR1 LGHDT and CDR2 YNNKEL (reference sequence). The V end lost 3 bases, the J end lost 0 bases, and 14 bases lay between the germline ends. The CDR3 is 16 residues long. CDR3: CASSQGPQGMNTEAFF. The CDR3 DNA reads TGTGCCAGCAGCCAGGGCCCCCAGGGAATGAACACTGAAGCTTTCTTT.

The rearrangement uses TRBV5-1 and TRBJ2-7; 12 bases map to TRBD1. This CDR3 region has 15 residues. V shed 2 bases and J 6 bases; nucleotides not matched to a gene: 6. Germline V gene sequence: CDR1 SGHRS, CDR2 YFSETQ. CDR3: CASSFEWDRGLEQYF. Written as DNA, the CDR3 is TGCGCCAGCAGCTTCGAGTGGGACAGGGGGCTCGAGCAGTACTTC.

The chain has TRBV28 and TRBJ2-2; no reliable D call. Germline CDR1 and CDR2: MDHEN and SYDVKM. V was trimmed by 6 bases and J by 8 bases, leaving 7 bases between them. The CDR3 sequence is 11 residues long. This chain's CDR3 is CASRTRGELFF. CDR3 in DNA: TGTGCCAGCAGGACAAGGGGGGAGCTGTTTTTT. Complete variable domain (other parts from reference TRBV28 and TRBJ2-2): DVKVTQSSRYLVKRTGEKVFLECVQDMDHENMFWYRQDPGLGLRLIYFSYDVKMKEKGDIPEGYSVSREKKERFSLILESASTNQTSMYLCASRTRGELFFGEGSRLTVL.

This clone was picked up many times. The rearrangement uses TRBV6-1 and TRBJ2-7, with 7 bases matching TRBD2. The CDR3 totals 16 residues. V dropped 3 bases and J dropped 0; count of bases not matched to a gene: 8. Germline V gene lookup returns CDR1 MNHNS and CDR2 SASEGT. In nucleotides, the CDR3 is TGTGCCAGCAGTGATGGGGCGGGGGTTCGCTCCTACGAGCAGTACGTC. It is translated as CASSDGAGVRSYEQYV.

The V and J genes are TRBV10-3 and TRBJ1-1, with TRBD1 identical over 7 bases. Trimming cost V 3 bases and J 7 bases; bases outside gene matches: 8. Germline assignment: CDR1 ENHRY and CDR2 SYGVKD. This CDR3 comprises 14 residues. This chain's CDR3 is CAISDPTGSDEAFF. The CDR3 DNA is TGTGCCATCAGTGACCCGACAGGGAGTGATGAAGCTTTCTTT.

This clone was seen once. The chain is built from TRBV30 and TRBJ2-2, with TRBD1 identical over 8 bases. There are 16 residues in the CDR3. Germline V gene sequence: CDR1 GTSNPN, CDR2 SVGIG (reference sequence). V dropped 5 bases and J dropped 6; count of bases not matched to a gene: 14. The CDR3 protein is CAWSGKTGERAGELFF. In DNA form, the CDR3 reads TGTGCCTGGTCTGGGAAGACAGGGGAGAGGGCCGGGGAGCTGTTTTTT. The full variable domain, with the rest looked up from reference TRBV30 and TRBJ2-2, is SQTIHQWPATLVQPVGSPLSLECTVEGTSNPNLYWYRQAAGRGLQLLFYSVGIGQISSEVPQNLSASRPQDRQFILSSKKLLLSDSGFYLCAWSGKTGERAGELFFGEGSRLTVL.

This rearrangement joins TRBV30 to TRBJ1-2, with D maybe TRBD1 (6 bases). From germline, CDR1 is GTSNPN and CDR2 SVGIG (reference sequence). The V end lost 5 bases, the J end lost 6 bases, and 10 bases lay between the germline ends. The CDR3 consists of 11 residues. DNA of the CDR3: TGTGCCTGGGGGAGGGGGAATGGCTACACCTTC. Protein sequence: CAWGRGNGYTF.

This clone appeared once. The rearrangement uses TRBV7-2 and TRBJ1-5, with 7 bases identical to TRBD1. This CDR3 is built from 14 residues. With 5 bases clipped from V and 6 bases from J, the junction kept 7 bases outside the gene matches. The V gene's germline CDR1 is SGHTA and CDR2 FQGNSA. This CDR3 reads CASSPDRVSQPQHF. In DNA, the CDR3 is TGTGCCAGCAGCCCCGACAGGGTTAGTCAGCCCCAGCATTTT. Full variable domain (remainder filled in from reference TRBV7-2 and TRBJ1-5): GAGVSQSPSNKVTEKGKDVELRCDPISGHTALYWYRQSLGQGLEFLIYFQGNSAPDKSGLPSDRFSAERTGGSVSTLTIQRTQQEDSAVYLCASSPDRVSQPQHFGDGTRLSIL.

The rearrangement uses TRBV11-1 and TRBJ1-1; no firm D call. The V gene's germline CDR1 is SGHAT and CDR2 FQDESV (reference sequence). Trimming took off 4 bases at V and 1 base at J, with 7 bases between the two ends. This CDR3 contains 13 residues. The CDR3 region is CASSSEKNTEAFF. In DNA form, the CDR3 reads TGTGCCAGCAGCTCAGAAAAGAACACTGAAGCTTTCTTT.